A single sample is the source of the 24 T cell receptor beta chains below, sequenced in a study of molecular identifiers for immune sequencing clone quantification. TCRdb analysed the PCR reads with MiXCR anew, one entry per CDR3 protein. The table includes about 640,000 distinct CDR3 sequences, nearly 20% detected once. Input material: naive CD8+ T cells from blood, with Jurkat cell RNA spiked in. Subset indicated: FACS-sorted CD8+CD4-CCR7+CD45RA+ naive T cells. These receptors were obtained from a human donor in good health. Some libraries in this study had Jurkat cell RNA spiked in.

There are a few counts of this clonotype. This chain links TRBV6-2 or TRBV6-3 with TRBJ2-1; D call uncertain. Between the trimmed V and J ends, which lost 7 bases and 4 bases, there was a span of 11 bases. The CDR3 runs to 13 residues. Germline-derived CDR1 and CDR2 are MNHEY and SVGEGT. In DNA, the CDR3 is TGTGCCAGCACCCCGTGGTCGTACAATGAGCAGTTCTTC. This translates into CASTPWSYNEQFF.

CDR3 sequence reads: CASSIQGVTDTQYF. In DNA, the CDR3 is TGTGCCAGTAGTATACAGGGGGTAACCGATACGCAGTATTTT. J is TRBJ2-3 and V is TRBV19; 7 bases map to TRBD1. The CDR3 is 14 amino acids. V trimming: 2 bases; J trimming: 6 bases; junction bases outside the gene matches: 5. Germline lookup yields CDR1 LNHDA and CDR2 SQIVND (reference sequence).

In regard to this clonotype: This may be a read error: a much more frequent sequence differs by one nucleotide. J is TRBJ2-3 and V is TRBV4-3; a weak D match, TRBD2 (6 bases). V was trimmed by 1 base and J by 5 bases, leaving 22 bases between them. From germline, CDR1 is LGHNA and CDR2 YSLEER. The CDR3 loop spans 18 amino acids. The CDR3 region is CASSQGQGSGTLGDTQYF. For the CDR3, the DNA is TGCGCCAGCAGCCAAGGTCAAGGTTCGGGGACTCTTGGAGATACGCAGTATTTT.

The chain joins TRBV12-3 or TRBV12-4 to TRBJ1-5, with no clear D. The CDR3 contains 18 residues. V lost 3 bases and J lost 0, with 18 bases in between. The CDR3: CASSFSSDIRYSNQPQHF. DNA of the CDR3: TGTGCCAGCAGTTTTAGTTCCGACATTCGATATAGCAATCAGCCCCAGCATTTT.

This clonotype was counted ten times or more. The chain has TRBV7-2 and TRBJ1-4; the D is unclear. The germline gives CDR1 SGHTA, CDR2 FQGNSA. There are 13 residues in the CDR3. Trimming pared 1 base from V and 7 bases from J, leaving 7 bases between. In DNA form, the CDR3 reads TGTGCCAGCAGCTTAGTATTAGGTGAAAAACTGTTTTTT. Protein product: CASSLVLGEKLFF.

To note about this clonotype: This clone may be a read error of a much larger clone one base away. This rearrangement joins TRBV7-9 to TRBJ2-7; 10 bases are shared with TRBD2. CDR1 and CDR2 from the germline V gene are SEHNR and FQNEAQ (reference sequence). V shed 6 bases, J shed 9 bases, and the junction held 5 bases outside the gene matches. The CDR3 extends over 12 amino acids. The CDR3 region is CASRNLAGAQYF. Here the CDR3 DNA reads TGTGCCAGCAGAAACCTAGCGGGAGCGCAGTACTTC.

This clonotype was picked up many times. The V and J genes are TRBV29-1 and TRBJ2-3; perhaps TRBD2 as D (6 bases). V was trimmed by 7 bases and J by 0 bases, leaving 11 bases between them. CDR3 size: 13 residues. The germline gives CDR1 SQVTM, CDR2 ANQGSEA. As DNA, the CDR3 is TGCAGCGAAGCAGGGACTAGCACAGATACGCAGTATTTT. Amino acid sequence: CSEAGTSTDTQYF.

Points on this clonotype: Its ends do not fully match the called genes, so a read error is possible. This rearrangement joins TRBV6-2 or TRBV6-3 to TRBJ1-1, with a possible D match to TRBD1 (5 bases). In germline, CDR1 is MNHEY, CDR2 SVGEGT. The CDR3 is made up of 13 amino acids. Written as DNA, the CDR3 is TGTGCCGGCAGTTACCCCGGGGGCACTGAAGCTTTCTTT. Translation: CAGSYPGGTEAFF.

The genes are TRBV19 and TRBJ2-3, with a weak D call TRBD2 (6 bases). V was pared by 1 base and J by 4 bases, with 9 bases between. The CDR3 has 14 residues. CDR1 is LNHDA, CDR2 SQIVND, per germline (reference sequence). The CDR3 DNA reads as TGTGCCAGTAGTATAGTTCCGGGGGCAGATACGCAGTATTTT. Its protein is CASSIVPGADTQYF.

This clonotype is a singleton in its sample. The conserved phenylalanine or tryptophan is not found at the CDR3 terminus, so this likely reflects a read error. CDR3 DNA: TGCAGTGCTAGAGTTGAGGGGCCCGGTCCGATTGAAGCTTTCCTT. Translated, it gives CSARVEGPGPIEAFL. The rearrangement uses TRBV20-1 and TRBJ1-1, with TRBD1 as a possible D gene (5 bases). Trimming removed 1 base from V and 7 bases from J, with 19 bases in between. Germline assignment: CDR1 DFQATT and CDR2 SNEGSKA (reference sequence). This CDR3 spans 15 amino acids.

On this clonotype itself: Since a much larger clone is just one base distant, this may be a read error. The CDR3 does not close with the conserved phenylalanine or tryptophan, likely indicating a read error. The rearrangement uses TRBV10-2 and TRBJ2-5; 7 nucleotides match TRBD2. The J segment lost 2 bases and the V segment lost 3 bases, leaving 6 bases of the junction unmatched. The germline gives CDR1 WSHSY, CDR2 SAAADI. This CDR3 region has 15 residues. The CDR3, as DNA: TGCGCCAGCAGTGACGGGGGGTTGGGGCAAGAGACCCAGTACTCC. As protein: CASSDGGLGQETQYS.

This clonotype was observed at least ten times. This chain joins TRBV25-1 and TRBJ2-3, with TRBD2 identical over 7 bases. V lost 7 bases, J lost 5 bases, and 9 bases stayed unmatched. The CDR3 runs 14 residues. Germline V CDR1 and CDR2: MGHDK, SYGVNS. The CDR3 DNA reads as TGTGCCAGCACTACGACTAGCTCAGGAGATACGCAGTATTTT. It specifies CASTTTSSGDTQYF. The full variable domain, rest sourced from reference TRBV25-1 and TRBJ2-3, is EADIYQTPRYLVIGTGKKITLECSQTMGHDKMYWYQQDPGMELHLIHYSYGVNSTEKGDLSSESTVSRIRTEHFPLTLESARPSHTSQYLCASTTTSSGDTQYFGPGTRLTVL.

Many counts were recorded for this clonotype. The chain employs TRBV29-1 and TRBJ2-3; 12 bases map to TRBD2. V lost 4 bases to trimming and J lost 3 bases; unmatched junction nucleotides: 5. Germline assignment: CDR1 SQVTM and CDR2 ANQGSEA. CDR3 length: 15 residues. DNA for the CDR3: TGCAGCGTTGTCCGGACTAGCGGGAAGACAGATACGCAGTATTTT. It is translated as CSVVRTSGKTDTQYF.

There are a few counts of this clonotype. This rearrangement joins TRBV11-2 to TRBJ2-2, with D perhaps TRBD2 (6 bases). Germline CDR1 is SGHAT and CDR2 is FQNNGV. The CDR3 is 15 residues long. Trimming left V 5 bases short and J 3 bases short, with 13 bases between. The CDR3 here is CASSLRWGDTGELFF. The CDR3 coding sequence is TGTGCCAGCAGCCTCAGATGGGGGGACACCGGGGAGCTGTTTTTT. Filled out from reference TRBV11-2 and TRBJ2-2, the complete variable domain reads EAGVAQSPRYKIIEKRQSVAFWCNPISGHATLYWYQQILGQGPKLLIQFQNNGVVDDSQLPKDRFSAERLKGVDSTLKIQPAKLEDSAVYLCASSLRWGDTGELFFGEGSRLTVL.

The chain combines TRBV7-9 with TRBJ1-5; D is perhaps TRBD1 (6 bases). The CDR3 runs 12 residues. In germline, CDR1 is SEHNR, CDR2 FQNEAQ (reference sequence). The V end lost 5 bases, the J end lost 9 bases, and 11 bases lay between the germline ends. The CDR3 DNA reads TGTGCCAGCAGCCCAGGGGATCGGCCCCAGCATTTT. As protein: CASSPGDRPQHF.

As regards this clonotype: This could be a read error, since a much larger clone is one nucleotide away. This chain links TRBV25-1 with TRBJ1-1, with a possible D match to TRBD1 (6 bases). This CDR3 region has 14 residues. The germline V gene has CDR1 MGHDK and CDR2 SYGVNS. V was shortened by 6 bases and J by 6 bases, with 17 bases between the two germline ends. CDR3 residues: CASRGAHWGAEAFF. Here the CDR3 DNA reads TGTGCCAGCAGGGGGGCCCATTGGGGGGCTGAAGCTTTCTTT.

In its sample, this clonotype was seen many times. The genes are TRBV6-1 and TRBJ1-2, with 7 bases identical to TRBD1. Germline-derived CDR1 and CDR2 are MNHNS and SASEGT. Germline trimming cut 4 bases from V and 2 bases from J; bases unmatched to any gene: 4. The CDR3 length is 14 residues. CDR3 in DNA: TGTGCCAGCAGTGTACGGGACAGCAACTATGGCTACACCTTC. It is translated as CASSVRDSNYGYTF.

This clonotype was seen repeatedly, ten times or more. The V gene is TRBV20-1, the J gene TRBJ2-2; D call uncertain. Per the germline V gene, CDR1 is DFQATT and CDR2 is SNEGSKA (reference sequence). Trimming removed 1 base at V and 0 bases at J, with 9 bases between. The CDR3 contains 15 residues. The CDR3 protein is CSARARPANTGELFF. Here the CDR3 DNA reads TGCAGTGCTAGAGCACGGCCTGCGAACACCGGGGAGCTGTTTTTT.

Comment on this clonotype: A much larger clone sits a single nucleotide away, making a read error possible. The chain has TRBV12-3 or TRBV12-4 and TRBJ2-3; D is uncertain. The length of the CDR3 is 13 residues. CDR3 sequence: CDSSFPDTDTQYF. CDR3 DNA sequence: TGTGACAGCAGTTTTCCAGACACAGATACGCAGTATTTT.

The rearrangement uses TRBV27 and TRBJ2-7; D unresolved. The ends were cut back, 6 bases at V and 5 bases at J, with 14 bases in the middle. Germline values: CDR1 MNHEY, CDR2 SMNVEV (reference sequence). CDR3 length equals 13 residues. The CDR3 loop reads CASSNTPRHEQYF. CDR3 DNA: TGTGCCAGCAGCAACACCCCCCGGCACGAGCAGTACTTC.

This clonotype was detected many times. J is TRBJ2-7 and V is TRBV5-6; D remains unclear. The CDR3 contains 13 residues. CDR1 and CDR2 from the germline V gene are SGHDT and YYEEEE. The V end lost 0 bases, the J end lost 4 bases, and 8 bases lay between the germline ends. DNA for the CDR3: TGTGCCAGCAGCTTGGGGGCCATTTACGAGCAGTACTTC. Residues: CASSLGAIYEQYF.

This clonotype was recorded at least ten times. This chain uses TRBV7-6 with TRBJ2-7; 9 nucleotides agree with TRBD1. V lost 5 bases to trimming and J lost 2 bases; unmatched junction nucleotides: 16. Germline lookup yields CDR1 SGHVS and CDR2 FNYEAQ. There are 18 residues in the CDR3. CDR3 nucleotides: TGTGCCAGCAGCCCGAATGGTGACCGGGACAGGGAAACCTACGAGCAGTACTTC. Translation gives CASSPNGDRDRETYEQYF.

This clonotype was observed many times. J is TRBJ2-7 and V is TRBV9; D is uncertain. Germline V gives CDR1 SGDLS, CDR2 YYNGEE. Deletions cut 3 bases from V and 7 bases from J, with 14 bases between. The CDR3 is made up of 13 amino acids. This CDR3 is CASSGGYTTEQYF. The DNA of the CDR3 is TGTGCCAGCAGCGGGGGATACACTACGGAGCAGTACTTC.

As concerns this clonotype: This could be a read error, since a much larger clone is one nucleotide away. CDR3 protein: CASQGFSGLAEVSETQYF. The CDR3 nucleotides read TGTGCCAGCCAGGGGTTTTCGGGACTAGCGGAAGTATCAGAGACCCAGTACTTC. The V gene is TRBV7-9, the J gene TRBJ2-5; TRBD2 aligns across 11 bases. J gave up 4 bases and V 8 bases, and 18 bases lay outside the gene matches. The germline V gene encodes CDR1 SEHNR and CDR2 FQNEAQ (reference sequence). CDR3 length: 18 amino acids.